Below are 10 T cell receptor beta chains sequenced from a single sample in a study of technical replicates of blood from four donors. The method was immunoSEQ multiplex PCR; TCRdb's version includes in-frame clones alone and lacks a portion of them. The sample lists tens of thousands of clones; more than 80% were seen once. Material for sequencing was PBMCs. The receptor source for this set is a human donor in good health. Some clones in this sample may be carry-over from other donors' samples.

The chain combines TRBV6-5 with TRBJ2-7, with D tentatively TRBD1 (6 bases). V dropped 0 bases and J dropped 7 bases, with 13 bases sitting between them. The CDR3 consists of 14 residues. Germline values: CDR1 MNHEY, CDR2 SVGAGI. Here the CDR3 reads CASSYSAGVNEQYF. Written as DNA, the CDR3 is TGTGCCAGCAGTTACTCGGCAGGGGTGAATGAGCAGTACTTC.

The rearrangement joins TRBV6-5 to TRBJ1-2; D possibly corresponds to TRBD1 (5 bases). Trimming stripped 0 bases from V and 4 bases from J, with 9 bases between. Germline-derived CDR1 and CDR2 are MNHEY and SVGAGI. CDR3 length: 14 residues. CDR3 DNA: TGTGCCAGCAGTTACTCTAGGGGAGGCTATGGCTACACCTTC. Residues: CASSYSRGGYGYTF.

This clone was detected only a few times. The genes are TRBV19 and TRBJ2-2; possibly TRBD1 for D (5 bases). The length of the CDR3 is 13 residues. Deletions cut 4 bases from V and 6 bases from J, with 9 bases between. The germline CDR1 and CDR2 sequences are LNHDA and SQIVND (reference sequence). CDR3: CASSTTVPGELFF. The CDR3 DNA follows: TGTGCCAGTAGTACGACAGTACCCGGGGAGCTGTTTTTT. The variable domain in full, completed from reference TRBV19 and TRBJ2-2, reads DGGITQSPKYLFRKEGQNVTLSCEQNLNHDAMYWYRQDPGQGLRLIYYSQIVNDFQKGDIAEGYSVSREKKESFPLTVTSAQKNPTAFYLCASSTTVPGELFFGEGSRLTVL.

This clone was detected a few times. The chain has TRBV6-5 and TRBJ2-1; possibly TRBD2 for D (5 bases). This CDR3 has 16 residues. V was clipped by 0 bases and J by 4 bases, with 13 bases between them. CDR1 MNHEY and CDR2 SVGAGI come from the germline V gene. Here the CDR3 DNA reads TGTGCCAGCAGTTACTCGAGTGAGGGCCCGTACAATGAGCAGTTCTTC. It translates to CASSYSSEGPYNEQFF.

The CDR3 sequence: CASSSGQWDNQGPGANVLTF. The CDR3 DNA reads TGCGCCAGCAGCTCCGGACAATGGGACAATCAGGGTCCCGGGGCCAACGTCCTGACTTTC. The chain links TRBV5-1 to TRBJ2-6, with D possibly matching TRBD1 (6 bases). The CDR3 spans 20 residues. From germline, CDR1 is SGHRS and CDR2 YFSETQ. Trimming took off 3 bases at V and 4 bases at J, with 26 bases between the two ends.

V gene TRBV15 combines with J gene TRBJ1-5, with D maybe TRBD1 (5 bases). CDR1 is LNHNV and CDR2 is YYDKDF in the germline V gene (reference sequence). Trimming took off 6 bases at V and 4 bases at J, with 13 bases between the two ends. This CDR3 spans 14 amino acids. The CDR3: CATRRGGENQPQHF. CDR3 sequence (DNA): TGTGCCACCAGACGGGGCGGGGAAAATCAGCCCCAGCATTTT.

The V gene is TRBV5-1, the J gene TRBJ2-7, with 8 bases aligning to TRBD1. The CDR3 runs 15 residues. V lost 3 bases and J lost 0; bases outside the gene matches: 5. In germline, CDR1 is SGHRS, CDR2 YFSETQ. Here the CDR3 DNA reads TGCGCCAGCAGCTGGACAGGGTGGGGCTCCTACGAGCAGTACTTC. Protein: CASSWTGWGSYEQYF.

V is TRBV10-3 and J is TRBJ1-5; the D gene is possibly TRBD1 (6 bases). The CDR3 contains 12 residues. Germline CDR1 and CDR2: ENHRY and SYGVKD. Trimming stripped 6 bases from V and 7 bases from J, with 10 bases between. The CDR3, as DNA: TGTGCCATCAGGACAGGTTGGCAGCCCCAGCATTTT. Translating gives CAIRTGWQPQHF.

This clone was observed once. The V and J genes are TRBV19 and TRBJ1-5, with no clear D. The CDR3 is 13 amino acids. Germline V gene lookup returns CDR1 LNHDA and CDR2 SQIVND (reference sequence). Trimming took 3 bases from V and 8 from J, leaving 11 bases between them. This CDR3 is CASSMTEDKPQHF. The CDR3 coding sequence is TGTGCCAGTAGTATGACGGAGGATAAGCCCCAGCATTTT.

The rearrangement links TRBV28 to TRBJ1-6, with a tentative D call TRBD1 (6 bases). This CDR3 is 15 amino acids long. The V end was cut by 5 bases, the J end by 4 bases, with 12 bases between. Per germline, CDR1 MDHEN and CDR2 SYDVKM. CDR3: CASSTAQGYNSPLHF. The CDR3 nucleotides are TGTGCCAGCAGTACTGCGCAGGGGTATAATTCACCCCTCCACTTT.